In its sample, the clone carrying this T cell receptor (beta chain) was seen once. The antigen is undetermined. The CDR3 runs to 16 residues. V dropped 1 base and J dropped 4 bases, with 14 bases sitting between them. Per the germline V gene, CDR1 is MDHEN and CDR2 is SYDVKM. These data belong to a study of T cell responses to AZD1222 COVID-19 vaccine. Across the whole study: Doses given second, at about 4 or about 12 weeks, were pooled. Study-level results: Across the whole spike, CD4 TCRs peaked at regions 160-218 and 743-854.

Profiling relied on immunoSEQ multiplex PCR, and the TCRdb table lists in-frame clones only, not all of them. Of 150,000 to 200,000 clones detected, around 90% appear once; the ten largest clones hold approximately 8%. This chain connects TRBV28 to TRBJ1-5, with D perhaps TRBD1 (6 bases). The sample was peripheral blood, taken on day 0 of AZD1222 vaccination. The origin of this receptor is an adult in good health. The CDR3 nucleotides are TGTGCCAGCAGTTTATCGGTGGGGGCGGGGAATCAGCCCCAGCATTTT. Translating gives CASSLSVGAGNQPQHF.